This T cell receptor (beta chain) was recovered during a study of beta chain features in type 1 diabetes. Findings of the study overall: Reduced insertions and increased deletions marked VDJ junctions in type 1 diabetes patients. Resolution of whether HLA type affects TCRB rearrangement was not achieved here. Comparison showed that naive, central memory and Treg TCRB repertoires appeared more similar among patients than among healthy donors.

The germline CDR1 and CDR2 sequences are SGHDT and YYEEEE. Between the trimmed V and J ends, which lost 9 bases and 5 bases, there was a span of 17 bases. The length of the CDR3 is 13 residues. As every portion of the isolated RNA was reverse transcribed, the sequencing read expressed TCRB transcripts. Clones were read by immunoSEQ multiplex PCR, and TCRdb kept only the in-frame ones, dropping some. Here the sample spans around 240,000 clones, 9.6% being singletons. Regarding this clone: Its target is not known.

The TCR was taken from a woman under 30 in good health. The V and J genes are TRBV5-6 and TRBJ2-5; a weak D match, TRBD1 (6 bases). The specimen was naive CD4+ T cells from blood. This CDR3 is CATATGVVETQYF. As DNA, the CDR3 is TGTGCCACCGCGACAGGAGTCGTGGAGACCCAGTACTTC.